These 9 T cell receptor beta chains originate from one sample sequenced in a study of cytomegalovirus exposure and HLA in healthy donors. Vbeta (60) and Jbeta (13) primers were used in the PCR. Sequenced by immunoSEQ multiplex PCR; TCRdb stores in-frame clones only, minus some. Of a few hundred thousand clones listed, approximately 80% are singletons. The sample taken for sequencing was PBMCs. These receptors all come from a woman aged 55-69 years in good health and CMV-seropositive.

This rearrangement joins TRBV19 to TRBJ2-7; 8 nucleotides align to TRBD2. V shed 6 bases, J shed 4 bases, and the junction held 11 bases outside the gene matches. CDR1 and CDR2 (germline): LNHDA, SQIVND (reference sequence). This CDR3 spans 15 amino acids. In DNA form, the CDR3 reads TGTGCCAGTAGCCCAGCAATAAGCGGGAGTTACGAGCAGTACTTC. It translates to CASSPAISGSYEQYF.

The chain uses TRBV28 and TRBJ2-7; D remains unclear. V was trimmed by 6 bases and J by 6 bases, leaving 9 bases between them. Per the germline V gene, CDR1 is MDHEN and CDR2 is SYDVKM. This CDR3 is built from 11 residues. The CDR3 protein is CASSRVSEQYF. The CDR3 region has the DNA TGTGCCAGCAGCCGCGTTTCCGAGCAGTACTTC. The whole variable domain, filled in from reference TRBV28 and TRBJ2-7, reads DVKVTQSSRYLVKRTGEKVFLECVQDMDHENMFWYRQDPGLGLRLIYFSYDVKMKEKGDIPEGYSVSREKKERFSLILESASTNQTSMYLCASSRVSEQYFGPGTRLTVT.

The chain couples TRBV5-1 to TRBJ1-1, with D perhaps matching TRBD1 (6 bases). There are 14 residues in the CDR3. Deletions cut 4 bases from V and 0 bases from J, with 10 bases between. Germline V gene data show CDR1 as SGHRS and CDR2 as YFSETQ. CDR3 in amino acids: CASSRGSLNTEAFF. The DNA of the CDR3 is TGCGCCAGCAGCAGGGGGAGTTTGAACACTGAAGCTTTCTTT.

CDR3: CASSLGPSSWEQYF. Written as DNA, the CDR3 is TGTGCCAGCAGCTTAGGTCCTAGCTCGTGGGAGCAGTACTTC. J is TRBJ2-7 and V is TRBV7-9, with D possibly TRBD2 on 5 matching bases. This CDR3 region has 14 residues. Germline values: CDR1 SEHNR, CDR2 FQNEAQ (reference sequence). With 1 base removed from V and 7 bases from J, the gap between germline ends came to 14 bases.

This clone was seen just once. Other DNA sequences within the sample encode an identical CDR3. This chain uses TRBV19 with TRBJ1-2; TRBD1 aligns across 9 bases. Germline V CDR1 and CDR2: LNHDA, SQIVND (reference sequence). V was pared by 6 bases and J by 4 bases, with 6 bases of the junction left unmatched. The CDR3 loop spans 14 amino acids. CDR3 nucleotide sequence: TGTGCCAGTAGCATACCGGGACAGGGCTATGGCTACACCTTC. Residues: CASSIPGQGYGYTF.

Remarks on this clone: The junction and the germline gene differ at one end; a read error may be behind it. The chain carries TRBV7-9 and TRBJ2-3; D is possibly TRBD2 (6 bases). Germline V gene sequence: CDR1 SEHNR, CDR2 FQNEAQ (reference sequence). The CDR3 consists of 15 residues. The CDR3 bases are TGTTCCAGCAGCTTAACCCGGGGGAGCACAGATACGCAGTATTTT. Protein product: CSSSLTRGSTDTQYF.

V is TRBV7-3 and J is TRBJ2-2; D not resolved. V dropped 5 bases and J dropped 4 bases, with 8 bases sitting between them. The germline V gene has CDR1 SGHTA and CDR2 FQGTGA. CDR3 length: 13 amino acids. The CDR3 region has the DNA TGTGCCAGCAGCCCAATGAGCACCGGGGAGCTGTTTTTT. This translates into CASSPMSTGELFF. Full variable domain (remainder filled in from reference TRBV7-3 and TRBJ2-2): GAGVSQTPSNKVTEKGKYVELRCDPISGHTALYWYRQSLGQGPEFLIYFQGTGAADDSGLPNDRFFAVRPEGSVSTLKIQRTERGDSAVYLCASSPMSTGELFFGEGSRLTVL.

The chain uses TRBV5-1 and TRBJ2-5; 12 positions match TRBD2. Germline CDR1 and CDR2: SGHRS and YFSETQ. This CDR3 contains 18 residues. Germline trimming cut 4 bases from V and 3 bases from J; bases unmatched to any gene: 13. Here the CDR3 reads CASSPRLAGEVLKETQYF. The CDR3 DNA is TGCGCCAGCAGCCCGAGACTAGCGGGAGAAGTATTGAAAGAGACCCAGTACTTC. The whole variable domain, remainder taken from reference TRBV5-1 and TRBJ2-5, is KAGVTQTPRYLIKTRGQQVTLSCSPISGHRSVSWYQQTPGQGLQFLFEYFSETQRNKGNFPGRFSGRQFSNSRSEMNVSTLELGDSALYLCASSPRLAGEVLKETQYFGPGTRLLVL.

In this sample, this clone turned up once. This rearrangement joins TRBV30 to TRBJ1-2; D call uncertain. CDR1 is GTSNPN and CDR2 is SVGIG in the germline V gene (reference sequence). Trimming removed 6 bases from V and 1 base from J, with 9 bases in between. CDR3 length: 12 residues. The CDR3 sequence is CACLKINYGYTF. For the CDR3, the DNA is TGTGCCTGTTTAAAAATTAACTATGGCTACACCTTC.